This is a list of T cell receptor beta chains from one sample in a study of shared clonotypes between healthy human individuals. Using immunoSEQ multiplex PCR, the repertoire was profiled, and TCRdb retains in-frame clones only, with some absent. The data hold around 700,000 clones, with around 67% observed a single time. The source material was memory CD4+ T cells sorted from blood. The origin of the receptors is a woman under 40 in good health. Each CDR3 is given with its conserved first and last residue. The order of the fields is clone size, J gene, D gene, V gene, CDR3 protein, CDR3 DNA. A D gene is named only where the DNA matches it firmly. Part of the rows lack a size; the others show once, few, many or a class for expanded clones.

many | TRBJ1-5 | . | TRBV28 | CASSGGNQPQHF | TGTGCCAGCAGTGGTGGCAATCAGCCCCAGCATTTT
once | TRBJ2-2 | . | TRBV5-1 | CASSLQQANTGELFF | TGCGCCAGCAGCTTGCAGCAAGCGAACACCGGGGAGCTGTTTTTT
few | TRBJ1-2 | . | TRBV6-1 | CASSPFDANYGYTF | TGTGCCAGCAGTCCGTTCGACGCAAACTATGGCTACACCTTC
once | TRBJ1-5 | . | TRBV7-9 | CASSPGRAEGQPQHF | TGTGCCAGCAGCCCCGGGAGGGCGGAGGGTCAGCCCCAGCATTTT
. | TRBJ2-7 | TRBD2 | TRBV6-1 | CASSAGLAEYEQYF | TGTGCCAGCAGTGCGGGACTAGCTGAATACGAGCAGTACTTC
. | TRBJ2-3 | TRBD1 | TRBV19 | CASSLRGQGRTDTQYF | TGTGCCAGTAGCCTGAGAGGACAGGGAAGGACAGATACGCAGTATTTT
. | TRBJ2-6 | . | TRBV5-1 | CASSPGVVSGANVLTF | TGCGCCAGCAGCCCAGGGGTCGTGAGCGGGGCCAACGTCCTGACTTTC
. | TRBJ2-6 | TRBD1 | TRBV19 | CASSTPTGGLSGANVLTF | TGTGCCAGTAGTACCCCGACAGGGGGGCTCTCTGGGGCCAACGTCCTGACTTTC
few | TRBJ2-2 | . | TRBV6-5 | CASTFPGTGELFF | TGTGCCAGCACTTTTCCAGGGACCGGGGAGCTGTTTTTT
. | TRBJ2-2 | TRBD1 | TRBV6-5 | CASKRDRVNTGELFF | TGTGCCAGCAAGCGGGACAGGGTTAACACCGGGGAGCTGTTTTTT
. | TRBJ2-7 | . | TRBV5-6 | CASSLDRAYEQYF | TGTGCCAGCAGCTTGGACAGGGCCTACGAGCAGTACTTC
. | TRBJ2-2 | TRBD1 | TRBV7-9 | CASSSGTGVTGELFF | TGTGCCAGCAGTTCCGGGACAGGGGTCACCGGGGAGCTGTTTTTT
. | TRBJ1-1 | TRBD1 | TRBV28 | CASLGQGAPGTEAFF | TGTGCCAGCTTGGGACAGGGGGCGCCGGGCACTGAAGCTTTCTTT
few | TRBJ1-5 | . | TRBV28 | CASKRDGLFNQPQHF | TGTGCCAGCAAGCGAGACGGATTATTCAATCAGCCCCAGCATTTT
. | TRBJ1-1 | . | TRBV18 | CASSPNQAPTEAFF | TGTGCCAGCTCCCCCAATCAGGCCCCGACTGAAGCTTTCTTT
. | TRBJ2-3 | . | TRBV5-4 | CASSLKLGRTDTQYF | TGTGCCAGCAGCTTGAAGCTAGGACGGACAGATACGCAGTATTTT
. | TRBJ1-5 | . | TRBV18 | CASSLQGNQPQHF | TGTGCCAGCTCACTACAGGGTAATCAGCCCCAGCATTTT
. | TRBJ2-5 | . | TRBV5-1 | CASSSHTGAPKETQYF | TGCGCCAGCAGCTCGCACACCGGGGCCCCCAAGGAGACCCAGTACTTC
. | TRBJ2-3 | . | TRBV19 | CASSISQDTQYF | TGTGCCAGTAGTATTAGCCAAGATACGCAGTATTTT